The next 30 T cell receptor beta chains were all read from a single sample in a study of blood T cell repertoires in COVID-19 (dated by TCRdb to the early 2020s). Library generation was performed with the immunoSEQ multiplex PCR assay. TCRdb took over this immuneACCESS table, retaining in-frame rearrangements with V and J assigned. Such tables are incomplete; in checked studies, under half of the missing clones stem from an unresolved V gene, and the remainder is unexplained. The sample table shows around 190,000 clones, and more than 85% are seen once. In total, the top ten clones hold about 1.1% of the sample. Sequencing was performed on peripheral blood. These receptors all come from a man aged 25 to 40 with acute or convalescent COVID-19.

This clone has only one observation. Distinct nucleotide sequences in the sample also encode this CDR3. The chain is built from TRBV30 and TRBJ1-5; D perhaps matches TRBD1 (5 bases). Germline-derived CDR1 and CDR2 are GTSNPN and SVGIG (reference sequence). The ends were cut back, 3 bases at V and 4 bases at J, with 10 bases in the middle. CDR3 length: 13 amino acids. CDR3 loop: CAWSGGDNQPQHF. CDR3 DNA: TGTGCCTGGAGCGGGGGGGATAATCAGCCCCAGCATTTT.

The gene calls are TRBV7-3 and TRBJ1-1; D may be TRBD1 (6 bases). Germline loops: CDR1 SGHTA, CDR2 FQGTGA. The V gene lost 4 bases and the J gene lost 6 bases, with 18 bases spanning the gap. The CDR3 sequence is 15 residues long. DNA of the CDR3: TGTGCCAGCAGCTCTGGGACAACCTCTCGCGCTGAAGCTTTCTTT. This translates into CASSSGTTSRAEAFF.

The chain is built from TRBV7-9 and TRBJ1-1, with TRBD1 matching 8 bases. This CDR3 is 17 amino acids long. From germline, CDR1 is SEHNR and CDR2 FQNEAQ (reference sequence). Germline trimming cut 3 bases from V and 3 bases from J; bases unmatched to any gene: 12. For the CDR3, the DNA is TGTGCCAGCAGCTTGAGACAGGGGTTTAGTCGAGACACTGAAGCTTTCTTT. This codes for CASSLRQGFSRDTEAFF.

The rearrangement uses TRBV5-4 and TRBJ2-2, with D possibly being TRBD2 (6 bases). Looked up from germline, CDR1 is SGHNT and CDR2 is YYREEE (reference sequence). The CDR3 consists of 13 residues. Trimming took 7 bases from V and 5 from J, leaving 12 bases between them. CDR3 DNA sequence: TGTGCCAGCGGCGGGATTCAGACCGGGGAGCTGTTTTTT. Encoded protein: CASGGIQTGELFF. Full variable domain (remainder filled in from reference TRBV5-4 and TRBJ2-2): ETGVTQSPTHLIKTRGQQVTLRCSSQSGHNTVSWYQQALGQGPQFIFQYYREEENGRGNFPPRFSGLQFPNYSSELNVNALELDDSALYLCASGGIQTGELFFGEGSRLTVL.

The chain has TRBV28 and TRBJ2-7; tentative D call: TRBD2 (6 bases). Germline loops: CDR1 MDHEN, CDR2 SYDVKM. The CDR3 runs 15 residues. Trimming left V 4 bases short and J 2 bases short, with 15 bases between. CDR3 DNA: TGTGCCAGCAGTTCTCTTGGGACTGATCCCTACGAGCAGTACTTC. It specifies CASSSLGTDPYEQYF.

V and J are TRBV4-2 and TRBJ1-4; possible D gene TRBD1, 5 bases. Germline V lookup: CDR1 LGHNA, CDR2 YNFKEQ. V lost 0 bases and J lost 5, with 10 bases in between. The CDR3 spans 15 residues. CDR3 region: CASSQDPQGNEKLFF. The CDR3 DNA is TGTGCCAGCAGCCAAGACCCTCAGGGAAATGAAAAACTGTTTTTT.

This clone was detected only a few times. V usage is TRBV7-9 and J usage is TRBJ1-4; D is unclear. Between the trimmed V and J ends, which lost 1 base and 2 bases, there was a span of 11 bases. This CDR3 spans 16 amino acids. Germline assignment: CDR1 SEHNR and CDR2 FQNEAQ (reference sequence). This CDR3 reads CASSLGFAGTNEKLFF. CDR3 DNA sequence: TGTGCCAGCAGCTTAGGGTTCGCGGGGACTAATGAAAAACTGTTTTTT.

V usage is TRBV5-6 and J usage is TRBJ2-7, with 9 positions matching TRBD1. CDR3 size: 18 residues. V lost 6 bases and J lost 0; bases outside the gene matches: 16. Per germline, CDR1 SGHDT and CDR2 YYEEEE. CDR3 sequence: CASTTLPGQGANSYEQYF. CDR3 bases: TGTGCCAGCACCACCCTGCCGGGACAGGGCGCTAACTCCTACGAGCAGTACTTC.

CDR3 amino acids: CASSLTTSGVGDTQYF. The CDR3 DNA reads TGCGCCAGCAGCCTAACCACTAGCGGGGTGGGGGATACGCAGTATTTT. The chain employs TRBV5-1 and TRBJ2-3; TRBD2 agrees at 10 bases. The CDR3 has 16 amino acids. Germline trimming cut 4 bases from V and 6 bases from J; bases unmatched to any gene: 11. Germline V gene sequence: CDR1 SGHRS, CDR2 YFSETQ.

The rearrangement links TRBV6-5 to TRBJ2-7; 9 bases match TRBD1. CDR1 is MNHEY, CDR2 SVGAGI, per germline. Trimming took 5 bases from V and 3 from J; bases not matched to a gene: 5. There are 14 residues in the CDR3. The CDR3 DNA is TGTGCCAGCAGTCCCGGGACAGGGTACTACGAGCAGTACTTC. Its translation is CASSPGTGYYEQYF.

The rearrangement uses TRBV5-1 and TRBJ2-1; 12 nucleotides match TRBD2. This CDR3 comprises 16 residues. Germline loops: CDR1 SGHRS, CDR2 YFSETQ. V lost 0 bases to trimming and J lost 8 bases; unmatched junction nucleotides: 6. DNA for the CDR3: TGCGCCAGCAGCTTGGGACTAGCGGGAGACGGCGATGAGCAGTTCTTC. This encodes CASSLGLAGDGDEQFF.

This chain joins TRBV29-1 and TRBJ1-1; TRBD1 aligns across 7 bases. Germline V gene sequence: CDR1 SQVTM, CDR2 ANQGSEA. J lost 11 bases, V lost 8 bases, and 8 bases had no gene match. The CDR3 loop spans 10 amino acids. The CDR3 sequence: CSLNRGEAFF. The CDR3 DNA follows: TGCAGCCTAAACAGGGGCGAGGCTTTCTTT.

J is TRBJ1-3 and V is TRBV6-6; no clear D gene. The CDR3 has 15 residues. V lost 0 bases and J lost 0, with 6 bases in between. CDR1 and CDR2 from the germline V gene are MNHNY and SVGAGI (reference sequence). The CDR3 nucleotides are TGTGCCAGCAGTTACTCTTCGAGCTCTGGAAACACCATATATTTT. It yields the protein CASSYSSSSGNTIYF.

This chain connects TRBV21-1 to TRBJ1-5. TRBV21-1 is annotated as a pseudogene. The CDR3 runs to 9 residues. This chain's CDR3 is CASTIPQHF. The DNA of the CDR3 is TGTGCCAGTACTATTCCCCAGCATTTT.

This clone was seen a single time. The V and J genes are TRBV12-3 or TRBV12-4 and TRBJ1-4; 9 positions match TRBD1. The junction had 1 base not matched to a gene; V was cut back by 7 bases and J by 4 bases. This CDR3 has 13 amino acids. CDR3 in amino acids: CASMGQGNEKLFF. The CDR3 bases are TGTGCCAGCATGGGACAGGGTAATGAAAAACTGTTTTTT.

This chain connects TRBV24-1 to TRBJ2-7; TRBD2 might be the D (6 bases). Trimming pared 9 bases from V and 9 bases from J, leaving 32 bases between. CDR3 size: 17 residues. From germline, CDR1 is KGHDR and CDR2 SFDVKD. This chain's CDR3 is CATGIVLQQQPLGGQYF. For the CDR3, the DNA is TGTGCCACCGGCATAGTACTACAACAGCAGCCACTGGGGGGGCAGTACTTC.

The V call is TRBV7-3, the J call TRBJ2-1; D possibly corresponds to TRBD2 (5 bases). The CDR3 is 15 residues long. V shed 6 bases and J shed 4 bases, with 16 bases lying between them. Germline CDR1 reads SGHTA; CDR2 reads FQGTGA. The CDR3 region is CASSPGVGTYNEQFF. The DNA for the CDR3 is TGTGCCAGCAGTCCCGGGGTGGGAACTTACAATGAGCAGTTCTTC. Complete variable domain (other parts from reference TRBV7-3 and TRBJ2-1): GAGVSQTPSNKVTEKGKYVELRCDPISGHTALYWYRQSLGQGPEFLIYFQGTGAADDSGLPNDRFFAVRPEGSVSTLKIQRTERGDSAVYLCASSPGVGTYNEQFFGPGTRLTVL.

This chain joins TRBV6-1 and TRBJ1-5; unclear D gene. V lost 0 bases and J 5 bases, leaving 8 bases between the germline ends. CDR1 MNHNS and CDR2 SASEGT come from the germline V gene. This CDR3 has 14 amino acids. CDR3: CASSEAGRDQPQHF. Here the CDR3 DNA reads TGTGCCAGCAGTGAAGCCGGGAGGGATCAGCCCCAGCATTTT.

The rearrangement joins TRBV15 to TRBJ2-1, with 8 positions matching TRBD2. V lost 1 base, J lost 8 bases, and 7 bases stayed unmatched. The CDR3 sequence is 15 residues long. Germline V CDR1 and CDR2: LNHNV, YYDKDF (reference sequence). The CDR3 nucleotides are TGTGCCACCAGCAGAGGAGGTAGCGGGGCCTATGAGCAGTTCTTC. Residues: CATSRGGSGAYEQFF.

V gene TRBV2 combines with J gene TRBJ1-4; D possibly corresponds to TRBD1 (6 bases). The CDR3 covers 16 residues. Trimming removed 7 bases from V and 0 bases from J, with 15 bases in between. Per germline, CDR1 SNHLY and CDR2 FYNNEI. The CDR3: CASKRNPGATNEKLFF. CDR3 nucleotide sequence: TGTGCCAGCAAGAGGAACCCAGGGGCAACTAATGAAAAACTGTTTTTT.

The chain is built from TRBV6-5 and TRBJ1-6; possibly TRBD1 for D (5 bases). Germline V gives CDR1 MNHEY, CDR2 SVGAGI. The V end lost 2 bases, the J end lost 7 bases, and 6 bases lay between the germline ends. This CDR3 contains 13 residues. The CDR3: CASSYRGNSPLHF. The CDR3 DNA reads as TGTGCCAGCAGTTACAGGGGAAATTCACCCCTCCACTTT.

This clone was seen more than once but under ten times. The rearrangement links TRBV5-5 to TRBJ1-2; TRBD1 might be the D (5 bases). The CDR3 loop spans 16 amino acids. Trimming cost V 1 base and J 4 bases, with 17 bases left between them. Germline V CDR1 and CDR2: SGHKS, YYEKEE (reference sequence). The CDR3 DNA reads TGTGCCAGCAGCTTGCGACAGACAGCGTCGGTCTATGGCTACACCTTC. Translating gives CASSLRQTASVYGYTF.

The chain uses TRBV5-1 and TRBJ1-2; 7 bases line up with TRBD1. The CDR3 runs 14 residues. J gave up 0 bases and V 6 bases, and 5 bases lay outside the gene matches. From germline, CDR1 is SGHRS and CDR2 YFSETQ. This CDR3 reads CASTKGGSNYGYTF. The CDR3 DNA reads TGCGCCAGCACGAAAGGGGGCTCTAACTATGGCTACACCTTC.

The genes are TRBV6-5 and TRBJ1-2, with TRBD1 matching over 8 bases. The CDR3 has 14 amino acids. Germline V CDR1 and CDR2: MNHEY, SVGAGI. The V gene end was trimmed by 4 bases and the J gene end by 6 bases; junction bases not matched to a gene: 7. CDR3 sequence reads: CASSFIPGQDGYTF. CDR3 sequence (DNA): TGTGCCAGCAGTTTCATACCGGGACAGGATGGCTACACCTTC.

The CDR3 DNA sequence: TGTGCCAGCAGTTTAGCGGTCACAGATACGCAGTATTTT. Amino acids: CASSLAVTDTQYF. The chain recombines TRBV9 with TRBJ2-3, with D possibly TRBD2 on 6 matching bases. Trimming stripped 5 bases from V and 2 bases from J, with 9 bases between. The CDR3 covers 13 residues. The germline V gene has CDR1 SGDLS and CDR2 YYNGEE.

This chain joins TRBV27 and TRBJ1-5; 9 positions match TRBD1. This CDR3 spans 18 amino acids. V dropped 6 bases and J dropped 1; count of bases not matched to a gene: 13. Germline V gene sequence: CDR1 MNHEY, CDR2 SMNVEV (reference sequence). The CDR3 nucleotides are TGTGCCAGCAGGCTATACGGGACAGGGCCTGGGAGCAATCAGCCCCAGCATTTT. It translates to CASRLYGTGPGSNQPQHF.

The chain carries TRBV6-4 and TRBJ2-1; 12 positions agree with TRBD2. Germline values: CDR1 MRHNA, CDR2 SNTAGT. The CDR3 is made up of 15 amino acids. With 6 bases clipped from V and 4 bases from J, the junction kept 4 bases outside the gene matches. The CDR3 coding sequence is TGTGCCAGCAGCCCAACTAGCGGGGGGTACAATGAGCAGTTCTTC. Translating gives CASSPTSGGYNEQFF.

The chain carries TRBV19 and TRBJ2-1, with D possibly TRBD1 on 6 matching bases. CDR1 and CDR2 (germline): LNHDA, SQIVND (reference sequence). This CDR3 has 15 residues. The germline V and J ends were trimmed by 0 bases and 4 bases, with 10 bases remaining between them. The CDR3, as DNA: TGTGCCAGTAGTATAGATCGAGGGGGATACAATGAGCAGTTCTTC. Its translation: CASSIDRGGYNEQFF.

The rearrangement joins TRBV6-5 to TRBJ1-6; a weak D match, TRBD1 (5 bases). Germline-derived CDR1 and CDR2 are MNHEY and SVGAGI. The CDR3 totals 14 residues. With 5 bases removed from V and 5 bases from J, the gap between germline ends came to 10 bases. The CDR3 is CASSPRQNNSPLHF. The CDR3 DNA is TGTGCCAGCAGTCCCAGACAGAATAATTCACCCCTCCACTTT.

This clone was observed once. The chain combines TRBV19 with TRBJ1-5; D perhaps matches TRBD1 (5 bases). V was cut by 7 bases and J by 5 bases, with 12 bases left in between. CDR1 is LNHDA and CDR2 is SQIVND in the germline V gene (reference sequence). This CDR3 is 13 amino acids long. CDR3 region: CASTLKGYQPQHF. The DNA of the CDR3 is TGTGCCAGTACCCTGAAGGGGTATCAGCCCCAGCATTTT.